Each of the 25 T cell receptor beta chains below was sequenced from the same sample in a study of early T cells in non-severe SARS-CoV-2 infection. TCRdb reanalysed the 5' RACE reads using MiXCR and keeps one entry per CDR3 protein. This sample has tens of thousands of distinct CDR3 sequences, with 14% found just once. Material: whole blood. These receptors were collected from an adult who was a healthcare worker with PCR-confirmed SARS-CoV-2 infection or an uninfected control (not recorded which).

J is TRBJ2-7 and V is TRBV11-2; 7 positions agree with TRBD1. Trimming at V came to 5 bases and at J to 6 bases, leaving 10 bases not matched to a gene. From germline, CDR1 is SGHAT and CDR2 FQNNGV. This CDR3 has 14 amino acids. CDR3 region: CASSPSNRGTEQYF. For the CDR3, the DNA is TGTGCCAGCAGCCCCAGTAACAGGGGAACCGAGCAGTACTTC. Variable domain in full (rest from reference TRBV11-2 and TRBJ2-7): EAGVAQSPRYKIIEKRQSVAFWCNPISGHATLYWYQQILGQGPKLLIQFQNNGVVDDSQLPKDRFSAERLKGVDSTLKIQPAKLEDSAVYLCASSPSNRGTEQYFGPGTRLTVT.

This clonotype was seen a few times. This chain joins TRBV5-1 and TRBJ1-1; 7 positions agree with TRBD1. Germline-derived CDR1 and CDR2 are SGHRS and YFSETQ. This CDR3 has 16 residues. V was clipped by 3 bases and J by 1 base; unmatched bases: 9. CDR3 sequence: CASSSEGAWRNTEAFF. In DNA, the CDR3 is TGCGCCAGCAGCTCTGAGGGGGCCTGGAGGAACACTGAAGCTTTCTTT.

This clonotype was recorded a few times. The V call is TRBV5-4, the J call TRBJ2-3, with 9 bases matching TRBD2. Germline CDR1 reads SGHNT; CDR2 reads YYREEE (reference sequence). J lost 1 base, V lost 1 base, and 4 bases had no gene match. The CDR3 consists of 16 residues. The CDR3 nucleotides read TGTGCCAGCAGCTTGAAGGCGGGGGGGGGCACAGATACGCAGTATTTT. Translation: CASSLKAGGGTDTQYF.

V is TRBV3-1 and J is TRBJ2-3, with D perhaps matching TRBD1 or TRBD2 (5 bases each). In germline, CDR1 is LGHDT, CDR2 YNNKEL (reference sequence). Trimming left V 5 bases short and J 1 base short, with 13 bases between. The CDR3 covers 15 residues. CDR3 sequence: CASSLPGPGTDTQYF. The CDR3 DNA reads TGTGCCAGCAGCTTACCGGGACCTGGCACAGATACGCAGTATTTT.

The chain uses TRBV29-1 and TRBJ2-3; 8 nucleotides agree with TRBD2. This CDR3 comprises 15 residues. Germline loops: CDR1 SQVTM, CDR2 ANQGSEA. J gave up 0 bases and V 6 bases, and 8 bases lay outside the gene matches. The CDR3 DNA is TGCAGCGTCCCAGTAGCGGGGACCAGCACAGATACGCAGTATTTT. Translating it yields CSVPVAGTSTDTQYF.

There are a few counts of this clonotype. V and J are TRBV7-2 and TRBJ1-2; 7 bases agree with TRBD1. J was trimmed by 8 bases and V by 5 bases; bases with no gene match: 14. The CDR3 length is 15 residues. Germline CDR1 reads SGHTA; CDR2 reads FQGNSA. The CDR3 sequence: CASSLRPTGAPGYTF. The CDR3 region has the DNA TGTGCCAGCAGCCTCCGCCCAACAGGGGCGCCGGGCTACACCTTC. The whole variable domain, remainder taken from reference TRBV7-2 and TRBJ1-2, is GAGVSQSPSNKVTEKGKDVELRCDPISGHTALYWYRQSLGQGLEFLIYFQGNSAPDKSGLPSDRFSAERTGGSVSTLTIQRTQQEDSAVYLCASSLRPTGAPGYTFGSGTRLTVV.

The chain uses TRBV10-3 and TRBJ2-1; 8 nucleotides agree with TRBD2. J was trimmed by 6 bases and V by 0 bases; bases with no gene match: 13. Germline V lookup: CDR1 ENHRY, CDR2 SYGVKD. The CDR3 contains 18 residues. Written as DNA, the CDR3 is TGTGCCATCAGTGAGTCGAAGCCCTCTACCGGGGGGGCCAATGAGCAGTTCTTC. Translating it yields CAISESKPSTGGANEQFF.

This clonotype turned up a few times. V and J are TRBV12-3 or TRBV12-4 and TRBJ1-1; TRBD1 matches at 7 bases. CDR3 size: 13 residues. The trim removed 6 bases at V and 9 bases at J, leaving 10 bases unmatched. The CDR3 is CASRGPGTAKAFF. DNA for the CDR3: TGTGCCAGCAGGGGTCCCGGGACAGCTAAAGCTTTCTTT.

This clonotype is medium-sized within its sample. This rearrangement joins TRBV20-1 to TRBJ2-7; D remains unclear. The V gene lost 6 bases and the J gene lost 7 bases, with 13 bases spanning the gap. This CDR3 is built from 11 residues. The germline gives CDR1 DFQATT, CDR2 SNEGSKA (reference sequence). In DNA form, the CDR3 reads TGCAGTGCCGTGGGGTTACGGGAGCAGTACTTC. It codes for CSAVGLREQYF.

In its sample, this clonotype was seen a few times. The gene calls are TRBV20-1 and TRBJ2-3; TRBD2 is a possible D gene (6 bases). The CDR3 runs 16 residues. Germline V gene lookup returns CDR1 DFQATT and CDR2 SNEGSKA (reference sequence). Trimming took 3 bases from V and 0 from J, leaving 16 bases between them. Written as DNA, the CDR3 is TGCAGTGCTAGTGGCCCGGCGGGAAAGAGCACAGATACGCAGTATTTT. This sequence encodes CSASGPAGKSTDTQYF.

This clonotype appeared a few times. The chain recombines TRBV6-5 with TRBJ1-6, with 9 nucleotides matching TRBD1. The length of the CDR3 is 14 residues. Germline CDR1 and CDR2: MNHEY and SVGAGI. V shed 5 bases and J 11 bases; nucleotides not matched to a gene: 7. The CDR3 coding sequence is TGTGCCAGCAGTAATCCGGGACAGGGTCCACCCCTCCACTTT. This encodes CASSNPGQGPPLHF.

This clonotype was seen once. The rearrangement uses TRBV10-3 and TRBJ1-1; D gene unclear. This CDR3 has 13 residues. Trimming took 7 bases from V and 1 from J, leaving 10 bases between them. The germline gives CDR1 ENHRY, CDR2 SYGVKD. CDR3 in amino acids: CAIKYTQNTEAFF. Written as DNA, the CDR3 is TGTGCCATCAAGTACACCCAGAACACTGAAGCTTTCTTT.

This clonotype was detected only a few times. The chain links TRBV28 to TRBJ1-2; no clear D gene. This CDR3 is built from 13 residues. The germline CDR1 and CDR2 sequences are MDHEN and SYDVKM. V was pared by 2 bases and J by 4 bases, with 8 bases between. The CDR3 sequence: CASSLRQSYGYTF. The CDR3 bases are TGTGCCAGCAGTTTACGGCAGTCCTATGGCTACACCTTC.

The chain couples TRBV7-2 to TRBJ1-4; TRBD1 might be the D (5 bases). V lost 2 bases and J 3 bases, leaving 10 bases between the germline ends. The CDR3 spans 15 residues. CDR1 is SGHTA and CDR2 is FQGNSA in the germline V gene. The CDR3 nucleotides are TGTGCCAGCAGCTTAACCAGGGCCCCTAATGAAAAACTGTTTTTT. Its translation is CASSLTRAPNEKLFF.

This clonotype was counted at least ten times. V gene TRBV20-1 combines with J gene TRBJ1-6; D ambiguous. Germline CDR1 and CDR2: DFQATT and SNEGSKA (reference sequence). V lost 4 bases, J lost 7 bases, and 17 bases lay in between. The length of the CDR3 is 15 residues. The CDR3 nucleotides are TGCAGTGCTACTTCGACGGGCGGCGGGAATTCACCCCTCCACTTT. Translation: CSATSTGGGNSPLHF.

This clonotype was observed a handful of times. The rearrangement links TRBV6-1 to TRBJ2-2; tentative D call: TRBD1 (8 bases). V shed 11 bases and J shed 2 bases, with 18 bases lying between them. This CDR3 spans 15 amino acids. The V gene's germline CDR1 is MNHNS and CDR2 SASEGT. The CDR3 reads CACQRDRSNTGELFF. The CDR3 DNA reads as TGTGCCTGCCAGCGGGACAGGTCAAACACCGGGGAGCTGTTTTTT.

The chain employs TRBV7-9 and TRBJ2-2; D unclear. The germline V and J ends were trimmed by 3 bases and 1 base, with 6 bases remaining between them. The CDR3 has 14 amino acids. From germline, CDR1 is SEHNR and CDR2 FQNEAQ (reference sequence). CDR3 bases: TGTGCCAGCAGCTTTCGTCGGAACACCGGGGAGCTGTTTTTT. Its protein is CASSFRRNTGELFF.

This clonotype was found many times. CDR3: CASSKGQGQEKLFF. In DNA form, the CDR3 reads TGTGCCAGCAGTAAGGGACAGGGGCAGGAAAAACTGTTTTTT. The chain combines TRBV7-9 with TRBJ1-4, with 10 bases fitting TRBD1. The CDR3 consists of 14 residues. Losses at the gene ends were 6 bases for V and 8 bases for J; bases not matched to a gene: 6. The germline gives CDR1 SEHNR, CDR2 FQNEAQ (reference sequence).

A few counts support this clonotype. This chain links TRBV2 with TRBJ1-2; tentative D call: TRBD1 (6 bases). The CDR3 runs 11 residues. The ends were cut back, 6 bases at V and 5 bases at J, with 7 bases in the middle. The germline CDR1 and CDR2 sequences are SNHLY and FYNNEI. This chain's CDR3 is CASRTGYGYTF. DNA of the CDR3: TGTGCCAGCAGGACAGGATATGGCTACACCTTC.

The chain joins TRBV19 to TRBJ2-5; D not certain. Germline V gene data show CDR1 as LNHDA and CDR2 as SQIVND (reference sequence). The germline V and J ends were trimmed by 7 bases and 3 bases, with 9 bases remaining between them. The CDR3 loop spans 12 amino acids. Here the CDR3 reads CASISTKETQYF. CDR3 in DNA: TGTGCCAGTATATCGACAAAAGAGACCCAGTACTTC.

This clonotype was counted many times. The chain has TRBV7-9 and TRBJ2-7; TRBD2 matches 7 bases. This CDR3 region has 12 residues. V shed 6 bases, J shed 6 bases, and the junction held 5 bases outside the gene matches. Germline-derived CDR1 and CDR2 are SEHNR and FQNEAQ (reference sequence). CDR3 in DNA: TGTGCCAGCAGAAGGGAGGGTCCCGAGCAGTACTTC. This translates into CASRREGPEQYF.

J is TRBJ1-6 and V is TRBV5-4, with D possibly being TRBD1 (6 bases). The CDR3 runs 13 residues. Trimming stripped 4 bases from V and 7 bases from J, with 9 bases between. Per germline, CDR1 SGHNT and CDR2 YYREEE (reference sequence). The CDR3 DNA sequence: TGTGCCAGCAGCAGGGACACGAATTCACCCCTCCACTTT. The encoded protein is CASSRDTNSPLHF.

In its sample, this clonotype was seen a few times. At one end, the junction sequence differs from germline, possibly due to a read error. The V call is TRBV7-9, the J call TRBJ1-5; no reliable D call. Germline-derived CDR1 and CDR2 are SEHNR and FQNEAQ (reference sequence). The CDR3 loop spans 13 amino acids. The CDR3 DNA is TGTGCCTGCAGCTTAAATGGCAATCAGCCCCAGCATTTT. Translating it yields CACSLNGNQPQHF.

The chain is built from TRBV6-1 and TRBJ1-2; D not resolved. Deletions cut 7 bases from V and 4 bases from J, with 16 bases between. The length of the CDR3 is 14 residues. Germline CDR1 and CDR2: MNHNS and SASEGT. The CDR3 here is CASKGPRGTYGYTF. The CDR3 region has the DNA TGTGCCAGCAAGGGCCCCCGGGGAACCTATGGCTACACCTTC.

V usage is TRBV11-1 and J usage is TRBJ1-2, with D uncertain. The CDR3 is 13 residues long. V gave up 4 bases and J gave up 3 bases, with 9 bases separating them. Germline CDR1 and CDR2: SGHAT and FQDESV (reference sequence). CDR3 protein: CASSYRRDYGYTF. The DNA for the CDR3 is TGTGCCAGCAGCTATAGACGGGACTATGGCTACACCTTC.